The following is a T cell receptor (beta chain) sequence with its context. Source study methods: Reference gene primer amplification yielded estimated nucleated cell counts. Sequencing was performed with immunoSEQ multiplex PCR; in TCRdb, only in-frame clones are kept and a portion is missing. Clone size and V and J calls were adopted from that table, with D and trimming inferred from the DNA. This table has about 82,000 clones, approximately 78% appearing once. These data belong to a study of blood T cell repertoires in COVID-19. Study-wide background: Some COVID-19 samples were acute and others convalescent; all came from the United States, Italy and Spain. In each case, the material was cDNA or gDNA derived from T cells, B-cell-depleted T cells, or PBMCs.

Enrolled during active infection, Seattle patients were then followed longitudinally. CDR1 is LGHNT, CDR2 FRNRAP, per germline. The CDR3 is 17 amino acids. The trim removed 2 bases at V and 4 bases at J, leaving 10 bases unmatched. The chain recombines TRBV12-5 with TRBJ2-3, with 9 bases that match TRBD2. The sample was peripheral blood. This sequence was found in a man in his fifties or sixties with COVID-19, enrolled during active disease. This CDR3 reads CASGLTRGGRVPDTQYF. CDR3 sequence (DNA): TGTGCTAGTGGTTTGACACGAGGCGGGAGGGTCCCAGATACGCAGTATTTT. The variable domain in full, with the rest retrieved from reference TRBV12-5 and TRBJ2-3, is DARVTQTPRHKVTEMGQEVTMRCQPILGHNTVFWYRQTMMQGLELLAYFRNRAPLDDSGMPKDRFSAEMPDATLATLKIQPSEPRDSAVYFCASGLTRGGRVPDTQYFGPGTRLTVL.